This T cell receptor beta chain was identified in a study of blood T cells in healthy people across ages. Study-level results: When set beside aged donors, long-lived donors presented more naive CD4+ cells and higher diversity. Diversity of TCR beta per million T cells declined in a roughly linear way with age. Estimates based on one million T cells were treated as lower bounds.

Through a sample-barcoded 5' primer and a J-beta primer mix, a second PCR was run for about 7 to 12 cycles. TCRdb re-called the 5' RACE reads with MiXCR, one entry per CDR3 protein. The sample comprises about 1.5 million distinct CDR3 sequences, 40% to 45% of which are singletons, and about 4% rests with the top ten. This CDR3 has 12 residues. Germline V gives CDR1 MDHEN, CDR2 SYDVKM. The germline V and J ends were trimmed by 3 bases and 11 bases, with 11 bases remaining between them. Every sample had a minimum of 6 million PBMCs isolated. Of note for this clonotype: No antigen is known for it.

This TCR was recovered from a woman between 18 and 29 years old in good health. V usage is TRBV28 and J usage is TRBJ1-5; no definite D call. The sample taken for sequencing was blood. DNA of the CDR3: TGTGCCAGCAGTTTCCCCGGGCGGGCCCAGCATTTT. As protein: CASSFPGRAQHF.